This TCR beta chain was recovered during a study of T cell repertoires in cytomegalovirus infection. Study as a whole: CMV infection plus the matching HLA type was flagged by public TCR beta signatures.

TCRdb re-analysed the reads in MiXCR, keeping a single row per CDR3 protein. Of a few hundred thousand distinct CDR3 sequences in the sample, roughly 15% were seen once. Study results and caveats: In two of eight donors, the top clonotype was HLA-C-restricted CMV-specific.

This clonotype was found many times. Its cognate antigen is unknown. The clonotype originates from a human donor in good health (CMV status not recorded). Some clones in this sample may be carry-over from other donors' samples. The sequenced sample consisted of PBMCs.

In nucleotides, the CDR3 is TGTGCCAGCAGTTTAATGGCCCGCCCAGCCCAGCATTTT. This codes for CASSLMARPAQHF. The chain is built from TRBV28 and TRBJ1-5; D not certain. CDR1 MDHEN and CDR2 SYDVKM come from the germline V gene. V shed 2 bases and J shed 11 bases, with 13 bases lying between them. This CDR3 has 13 residues. Full variable domain (outside the CDR3, taken from reference TRBV28 and TRBJ1-5): DVKVTQSSRYLVKRTGEKVFLECVQDMDHENMFWYRQDPGLGLRLIYFSYDVKMKEKGDIPEGYSVSREKKERFSLILESASTNQTSMYLCASSLMARPAQHFGDGTRLSIL.